The 11 T cell receptor beta chains in this list originate from one sample, sequenced in a study of identical twins. TCRdb reprocessed the 5' RACE reads via MiXCR and lists one record per CDR3 protein. The sample yields about 730,000 distinct CDR3 sequences, 20% to 25% seen once. The same specimen was also included in a second study, on T cells expressing NK-cell markers.

Sequencing was done on a sample of PBMCs. The source of these receptors is a woman aged 18-29 years in good health.

The chain combines TRBV10-3 with TRBJ2-2, with D tentatively TRBD2 (5 bases). The V gene lost 1 base and the J gene lost 7 bases, with 7 bases spanning the gap. CDR1 is ENHRY and CDR2 is SYGVKD in the germline V gene. The CDR3 runs to 13 residues. The CDR3 DNA sequence: TGTGCCATCAGTGAGTTGGAGGACGGGGAGCTGTTTTTT. Protein product: CAISELEDGELFF.

This clonotype was seen many times. This chain uses TRBV9 with TRBJ1-1; 7 bases align to TRBD1. With 4 bases clipped from V and 3 bases from J, the junction kept 6 bases outside the gene matches. The CDR3 is made up of 14 amino acids. Germline CDR1 is SGDLS and CDR2 is YYNGEE. The CDR3 region has the DNA TGTGCCAGCAGCCTGGCAGGGGGGGACACTGAAGCTTTCTTT. This sequence encodes CASSLAGGDTEAFF.

This chain uses TRBV5-1 with TRBJ2-3; tentative D call: TRBD2 (6 bases). The V gene's germline CDR1 is SGHRS and CDR2 YFSETQ. The CDR3 totals 14 residues. Trimming shortened V by 3 bases and J by 8 bases, and 16 bases separated the two germline ends. Here the CDR3 reads CASSSESMGGTQYF. In DNA form, the CDR3 reads TGCGCCAGCAGCTCCGAGTCGATGGGGGGTACGCAGTATTTT.

The chain recombines TRBV6-2 or TRBV6-3 with TRBJ2-7; D not certain. Per germline, CDR1 MNHEY and CDR2 SVGEGT. The CDR3 contains 14 residues. Trimming removed 2 bases from V and 3 bases from J, with 11 bases in between. CDR3 protein: CASSYKGSNYEQYF. The CDR3 DNA is TGTGCCAGCAGTTACAAAGGATCCAACTACGAGCAGTACTTC.

This clonotype has a count of ten or more. The chain links TRBV20-1 to TRBJ2-3; either TRBD1 or TRBD2 may supply D (6 bases each). The germline V gene has CDR1 DFQATT and CDR2 SNEGSKA (reference sequence). The length of the CDR3 is 16 residues. Trimming removed 3 bases from V and 9 bases from J, with 25 bases in between. CDR3 region: CSARGSTGATLHTQYF. In DNA form, the CDR3 reads TGCAGTGCTAGGGGTAGTACGGGGGCGACCCTTCACACGCAGTATTTT.

The chain uses TRBV7-6 and TRBJ2-5, with 7 bases matching TRBD1. The CDR3 is 12 residues long. The V segment lost 5 bases and the J segment 11 bases; nucleotides outside the gene matches: 8. CDR1 SGHVS and CDR2 FNYEAQ come from the germline V gene. Here the CDR3 reads CASSRTGHGQYF. CDR3 in DNA: TGTGCCAGCAGCCGGACAGGACACGGACAGTACTTC.

This clonotype was seen a few times. The chain uses TRBV6-1 and TRBJ1-1; weak D call: TRBD1 (5 bases). The CDR3 covers 13 residues. Trimming took 8 bases from V and 7 from J, leaving 17 bases between them. Germline assignment: CDR1 MNHNS and CDR2 SASEGT. CDR3 sequence: CASAKGGTGEAFF. The CDR3 DNA reads as TGTGCCAGCGCCAAGGGAGGGACGGGTGAAGCTTTCTTT.

This rearrangement joins TRBV12-3 or TRBV12-4 to TRBJ2-3; perhaps TRBD2 as D (6 bases). The CDR3 has 15 residues. V was cut by 5 bases and J by 4 bases, with 16 bases left in between. CDR3 sequence reads: CASSTTILASDTQYF. The CDR3 DNA reads as TGTGCCAGCAGTACTACGATACTAGCTTCAGATACGCAGTATTTT.

This clonotype was detected a few times. The V call is TRBV5-1, the J call TRBJ2-7; 8 nucleotides align to TRBD2. V gave up 2 bases and J gave up 3 bases; unmatched junction bases: 7. CDR1 is SGHRS and CDR2 is YFSETQ in the germline V gene. This CDR3 region has 15 residues. As DNA, the CDR3 is TGCGCCAGCAGCTTTCAGAGCGGGAGATTCTACGAGCAGTACTTC. It is translated as CASSFQSGRFYEQYF. Complete variable domain (other parts from reference TRBV5-1 and TRBJ2-7): KAGVTQTPRYLIKTRGQQVTLSCSPISGHRSVSWYQQTPGQGLQFLFEYFSETQRNKGNFPGRFSGRQFSNSRSEMNVSTLELGDSALYLCASSFQSGRFYEQYFGPGTRLTVT.

Only a few counts were recorded for this clonotype. The chain employs TRBV5-1 and TRBJ2-3; 8 bases are shared with TRBD1. This CDR3 is 15 amino acids long. J gave up 1 base and V 3 bases, and 4 bases lay outside the gene matches. The germline V gene has CDR1 SGHRS and CDR2 YFSETQ. The DNA for the CDR3 is TGCGCCAGCAGCTCTGCACAGGGGGGCACAGATACGCAGTATTTT. Its translation is CASSSAQGGTDTQYF.

Ten or more counts support this clonotype. J is TRBJ2-7 and V is TRBV6-5; 9 nucleotides line up with TRBD2. There are 11 residues in the CDR3. Germline CDR1 reads MNHEY; CDR2 reads SVGAGI. The J segment lost 7 bases and the V segment lost 6 bases, leaving 1 base of the junction unmatched. The CDR3 region has the DNA TGTGCCAGCAGGGGACTAGCAGAGCAGTACTTC. Protein: CASRGLAEQYF.